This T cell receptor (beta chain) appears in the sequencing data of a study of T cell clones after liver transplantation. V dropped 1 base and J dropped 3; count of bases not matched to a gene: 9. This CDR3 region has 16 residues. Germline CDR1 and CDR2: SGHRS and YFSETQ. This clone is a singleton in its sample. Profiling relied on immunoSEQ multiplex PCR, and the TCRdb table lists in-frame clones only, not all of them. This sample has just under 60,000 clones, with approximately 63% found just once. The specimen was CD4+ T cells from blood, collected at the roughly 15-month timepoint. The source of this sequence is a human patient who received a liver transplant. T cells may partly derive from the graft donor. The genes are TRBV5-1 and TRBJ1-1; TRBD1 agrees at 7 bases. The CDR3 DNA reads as TGCGCCAGCAGCTTGTCTTCAGGGGGGGCGGACACTGAAGCTTTCTTT. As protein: CASSLSSGGADTEAFF.